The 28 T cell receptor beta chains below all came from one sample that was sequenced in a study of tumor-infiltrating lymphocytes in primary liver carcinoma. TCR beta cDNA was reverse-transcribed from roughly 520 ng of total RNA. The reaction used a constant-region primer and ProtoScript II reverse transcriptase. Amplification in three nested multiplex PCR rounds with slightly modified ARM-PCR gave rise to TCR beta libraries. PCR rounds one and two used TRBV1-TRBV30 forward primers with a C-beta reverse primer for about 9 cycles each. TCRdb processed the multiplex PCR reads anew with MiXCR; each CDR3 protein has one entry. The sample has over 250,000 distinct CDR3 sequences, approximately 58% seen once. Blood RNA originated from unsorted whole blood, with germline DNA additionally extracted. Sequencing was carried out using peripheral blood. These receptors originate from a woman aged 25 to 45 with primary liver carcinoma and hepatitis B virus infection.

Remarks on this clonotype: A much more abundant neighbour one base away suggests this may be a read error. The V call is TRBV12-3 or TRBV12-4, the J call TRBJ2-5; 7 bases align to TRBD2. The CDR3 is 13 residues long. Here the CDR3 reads CASSSRGGEIQYF. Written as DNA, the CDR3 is TGTGCCAGCAGTTCTCGGGGAGGGGAGATCCAGTACTTC.

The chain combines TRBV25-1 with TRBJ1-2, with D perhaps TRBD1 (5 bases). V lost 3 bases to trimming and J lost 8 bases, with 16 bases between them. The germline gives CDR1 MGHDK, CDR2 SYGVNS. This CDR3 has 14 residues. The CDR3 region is CASSDPGPFQGYTF. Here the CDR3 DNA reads TGTGCCAGCAGTGACCCGGGACCCTTCCAGGGCTACACCTTC.

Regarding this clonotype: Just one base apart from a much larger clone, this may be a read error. CDR3 coding DNA: TGTGCCAGCAGCTTCTTCCAGGCTGTAAACTATGGCTACACCTTC. It encodes CASSFFQAVNYGYTF. The V call is TRBV5-6, the J call TRBJ1-2; D is uncertain. Between the trimmed V and J ends, which lost 2 bases and 2 bases, there was a span of 13 bases. The CDR3 runs 15 residues. Germline V CDR1 and CDR2: SGHDT, YYEEEE.

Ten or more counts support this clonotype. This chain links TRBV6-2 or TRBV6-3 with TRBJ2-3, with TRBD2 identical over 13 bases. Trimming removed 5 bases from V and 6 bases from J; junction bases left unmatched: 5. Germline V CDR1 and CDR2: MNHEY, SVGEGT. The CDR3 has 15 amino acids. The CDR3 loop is CASSDRLAGGDTQYF. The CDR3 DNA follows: TGTGCCAGCAGTGACAGACTAGCGGGAGGTGATACGCAGTATTTT.

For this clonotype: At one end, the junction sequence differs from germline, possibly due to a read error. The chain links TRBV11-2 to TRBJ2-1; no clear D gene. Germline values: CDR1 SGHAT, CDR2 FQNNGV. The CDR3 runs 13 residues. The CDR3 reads CASSSELYNKQLF. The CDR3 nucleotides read TGTGCCAGCAGCTCAGAATTATACAATAAGCAGTTATTC. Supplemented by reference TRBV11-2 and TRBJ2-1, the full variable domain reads EAGVAQSPRYKIIEKRQSVAFWCNPISGHATLYWYQQILGQGPKLLIQFQNNGVVDDSQLPKDRFSAERLKGVDSTLKIQPAKLEDSAVYLCASSSELYNKQLFGPGTRLTVL.

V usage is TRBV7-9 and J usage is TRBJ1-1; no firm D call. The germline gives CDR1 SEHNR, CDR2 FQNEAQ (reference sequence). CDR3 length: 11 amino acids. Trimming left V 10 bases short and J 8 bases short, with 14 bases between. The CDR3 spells CATSPGVEAFF. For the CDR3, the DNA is TGTGCCACCAGTCCCGGGGTCGAAGCTTTCTTT.

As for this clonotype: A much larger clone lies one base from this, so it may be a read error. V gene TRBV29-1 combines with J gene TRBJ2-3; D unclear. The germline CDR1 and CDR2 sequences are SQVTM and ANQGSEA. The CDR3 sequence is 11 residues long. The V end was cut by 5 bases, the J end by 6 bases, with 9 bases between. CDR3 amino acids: CSVILIDTQYF. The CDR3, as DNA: TGCAGCGTTATCCTCATCGATACGCAGTATTTT.

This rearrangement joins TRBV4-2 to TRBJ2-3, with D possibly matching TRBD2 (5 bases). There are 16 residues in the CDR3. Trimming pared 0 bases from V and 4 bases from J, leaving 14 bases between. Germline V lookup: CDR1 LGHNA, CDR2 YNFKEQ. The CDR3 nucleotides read TGTGCCAGCAGCCAAGATTTGAAACTCGGGGCAGATACGCAGTATTTT. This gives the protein CASSQDLKLGADTQYF.

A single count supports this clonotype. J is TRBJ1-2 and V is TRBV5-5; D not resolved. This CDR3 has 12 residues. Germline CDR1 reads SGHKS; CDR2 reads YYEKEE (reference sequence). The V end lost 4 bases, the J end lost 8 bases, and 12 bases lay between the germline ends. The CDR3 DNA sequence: TGTGCCAGCAGCCTTGACCGGGCCGGCTACACCTTC. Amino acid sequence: CASSLDRAGYTF. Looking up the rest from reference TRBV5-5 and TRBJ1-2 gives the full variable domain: DAGVTQSPTHLIKTRGQQVTLRCSPISGHKSVSWYQQVLGQGPQFIFQYYEKEERGRGNFPDRFSARQFPNYSSELNVNALLLGDSALYLCASSLDRAGYTFGSGTRLTVV.

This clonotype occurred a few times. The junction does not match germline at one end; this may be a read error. CDR3 residues: CATKEGSHNSPLHF. CDR3 nucleotide sequence: TGTGCCACCAAGGAGGGCTCCCATAATTCACCCCTCCACTTT. V is TRBV6-6 and J is TRBJ1-6, with no clear D. Germline lookup yields CDR1 MNHNY and CDR2 SVGAGI (reference sequence). The CDR3 spans 14 residues.

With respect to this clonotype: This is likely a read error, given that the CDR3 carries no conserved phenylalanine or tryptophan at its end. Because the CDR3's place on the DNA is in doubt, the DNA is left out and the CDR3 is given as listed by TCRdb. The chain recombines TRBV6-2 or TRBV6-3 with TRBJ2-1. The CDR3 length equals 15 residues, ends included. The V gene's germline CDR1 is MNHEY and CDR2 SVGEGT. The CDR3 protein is CASSYGGSSYNEHFL.

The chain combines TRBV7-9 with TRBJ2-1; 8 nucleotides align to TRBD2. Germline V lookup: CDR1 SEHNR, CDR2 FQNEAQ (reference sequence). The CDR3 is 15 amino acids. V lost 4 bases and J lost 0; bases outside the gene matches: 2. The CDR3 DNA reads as TGTGCCAGCAGCTCTAGCGGGTTCTCCTACAATGAGCAGTTCTTC. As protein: CASSSSGFSYNEQFF.

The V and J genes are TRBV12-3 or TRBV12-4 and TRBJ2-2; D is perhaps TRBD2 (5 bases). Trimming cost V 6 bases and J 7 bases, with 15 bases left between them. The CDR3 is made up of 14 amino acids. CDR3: CASSSPREVGELFF. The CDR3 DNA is TGTGCCAGCAGCTCCCCCCGGGAAGTCGGGGAGCTGTTTTTT.

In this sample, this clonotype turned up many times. This chain's CDR3 is CSVRLATTDTQYF. The DNA for the CDR3 is TGCAGCGTCAGACTAGCGACCACAGATACGCAGTATTTT. The V and J genes are TRBV29-1 and TRBJ2-3, with 8 bases fitting TRBD2. Germline V gives CDR1 SQVTM, CDR2 ANQGSEA. Trimming at V came to 6 bases and at J to 2 bases, leaving 4 bases not matched to a gene. CDR3 length: 13 residues.

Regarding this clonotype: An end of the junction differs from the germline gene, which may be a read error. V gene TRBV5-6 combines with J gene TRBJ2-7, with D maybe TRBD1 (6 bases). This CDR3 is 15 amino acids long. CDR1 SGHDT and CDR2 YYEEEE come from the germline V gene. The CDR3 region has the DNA TGTGCCAGCAGCGTTTCCGGGACACGGTCTCACGAGCAGTATTTC. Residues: CASSVSGTRSHEQYF.

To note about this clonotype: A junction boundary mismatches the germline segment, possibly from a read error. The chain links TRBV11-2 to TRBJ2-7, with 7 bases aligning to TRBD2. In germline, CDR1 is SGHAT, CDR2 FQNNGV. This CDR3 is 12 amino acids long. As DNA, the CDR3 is TGTGCCAGCAGGGGGGGGAGGTGCGAGCAATACTTC. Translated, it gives CASRGGRCEQYF.

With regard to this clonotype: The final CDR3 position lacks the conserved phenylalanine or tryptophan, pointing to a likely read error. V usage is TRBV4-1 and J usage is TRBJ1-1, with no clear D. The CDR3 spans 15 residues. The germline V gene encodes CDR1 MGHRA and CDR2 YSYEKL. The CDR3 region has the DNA TGCGCCAGCAGCCAAGAGGTAACGGGCGACACTGGAGCTTTCCTT. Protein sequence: CASSQEVTGDTGAFL.

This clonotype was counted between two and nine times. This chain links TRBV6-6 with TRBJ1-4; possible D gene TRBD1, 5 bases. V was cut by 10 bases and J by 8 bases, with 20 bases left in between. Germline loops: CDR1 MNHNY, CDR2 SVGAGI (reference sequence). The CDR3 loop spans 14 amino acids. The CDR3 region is CATRGTAQAEKLFF. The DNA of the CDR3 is TGTGCCACCCGGGGGACCGCCCAGGCCGAAAAACTGTTTTTT.

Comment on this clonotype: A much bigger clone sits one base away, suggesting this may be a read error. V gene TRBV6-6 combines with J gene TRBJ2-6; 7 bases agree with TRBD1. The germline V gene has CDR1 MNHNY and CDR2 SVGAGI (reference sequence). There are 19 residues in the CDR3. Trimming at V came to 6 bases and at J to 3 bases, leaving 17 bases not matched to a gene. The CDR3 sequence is CASRYRQARGQSGANVLTF. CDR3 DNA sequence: TGTGCCAGCAGATACAGGCAGGCGAGGGGGCAAAGTGGGGCCAACGTCCTGACTTTC.

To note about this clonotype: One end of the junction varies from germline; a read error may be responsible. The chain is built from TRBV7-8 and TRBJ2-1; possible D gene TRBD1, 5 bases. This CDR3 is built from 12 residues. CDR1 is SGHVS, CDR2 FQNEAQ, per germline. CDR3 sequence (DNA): TGTGTCAGCACAGAAAGGGGAAATGAGCAGTTCTTC. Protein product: CVSTERGNEQFF.

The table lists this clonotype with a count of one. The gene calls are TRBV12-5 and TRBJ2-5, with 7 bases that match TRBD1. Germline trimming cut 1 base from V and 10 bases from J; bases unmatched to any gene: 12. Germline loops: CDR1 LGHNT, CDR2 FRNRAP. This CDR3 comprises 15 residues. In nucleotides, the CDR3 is TGTGCTAGTGGTTTGGCCGCGGACAGGTCCGGGATCCAGTACTTC. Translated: CASGLAADRSGIQYF.

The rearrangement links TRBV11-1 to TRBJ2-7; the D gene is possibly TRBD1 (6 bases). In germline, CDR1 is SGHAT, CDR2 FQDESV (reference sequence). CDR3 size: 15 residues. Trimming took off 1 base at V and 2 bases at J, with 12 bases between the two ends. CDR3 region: CASSLVLNRAYEQYF. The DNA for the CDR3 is TGTGCCAGCAGCTTAGTGTTGAACAGGGCCTACGAGCAGTACTTC.

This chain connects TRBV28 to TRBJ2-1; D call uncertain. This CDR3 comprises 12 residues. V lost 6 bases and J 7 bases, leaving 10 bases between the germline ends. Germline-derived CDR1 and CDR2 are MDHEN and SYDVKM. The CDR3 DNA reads TGTGCCAGCAGAAAGACTGGAAATGAGCAGTTCTTC. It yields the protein CASRKTGNEQFF.

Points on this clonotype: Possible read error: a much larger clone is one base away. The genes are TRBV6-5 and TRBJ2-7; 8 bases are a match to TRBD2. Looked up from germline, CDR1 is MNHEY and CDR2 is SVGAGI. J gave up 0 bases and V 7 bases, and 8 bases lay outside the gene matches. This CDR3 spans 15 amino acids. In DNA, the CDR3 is TGTGCCAGCACATGTCAAGCGGGGGTCTCCTACGAGCAGTACTTC. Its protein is CASTCQAGVSYEQYF.

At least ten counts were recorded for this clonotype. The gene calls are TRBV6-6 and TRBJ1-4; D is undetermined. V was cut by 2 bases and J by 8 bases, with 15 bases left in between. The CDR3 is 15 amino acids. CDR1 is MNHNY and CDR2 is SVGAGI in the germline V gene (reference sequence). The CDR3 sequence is CASSYGSGFREKLFF. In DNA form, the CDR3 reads TGTGCCAGCAGTTACGGTTCTGGCTTTCGGGAAAAACTGTTTTTT.

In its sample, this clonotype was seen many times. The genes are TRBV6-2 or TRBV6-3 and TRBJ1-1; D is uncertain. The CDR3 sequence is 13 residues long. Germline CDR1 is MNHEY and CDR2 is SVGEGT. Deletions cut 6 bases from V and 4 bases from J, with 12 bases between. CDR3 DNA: TGTGCCAGCAGCGTTTCGCGGGGCACTGAAGCTTTCTTT. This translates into CASSVSRGTEAFF.

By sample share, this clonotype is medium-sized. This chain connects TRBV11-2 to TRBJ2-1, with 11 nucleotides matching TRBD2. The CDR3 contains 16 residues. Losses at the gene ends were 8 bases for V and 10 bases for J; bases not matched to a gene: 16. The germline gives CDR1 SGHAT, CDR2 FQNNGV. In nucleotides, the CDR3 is TGTGCCAGCCACCTAACGGGTAGCGGGAGGGTAAGGGAGCAGTTCTTC. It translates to CASHLTGSGRVREQFF.

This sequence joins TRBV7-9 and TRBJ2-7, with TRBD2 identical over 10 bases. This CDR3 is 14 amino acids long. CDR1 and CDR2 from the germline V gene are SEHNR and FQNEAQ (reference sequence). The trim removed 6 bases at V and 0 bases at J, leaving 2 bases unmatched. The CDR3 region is CASSTSGVSYEQYF. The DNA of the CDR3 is TGTGCCAGCAGTACTAGCGGGGTCTCCTACGAGCAGTACTTC.